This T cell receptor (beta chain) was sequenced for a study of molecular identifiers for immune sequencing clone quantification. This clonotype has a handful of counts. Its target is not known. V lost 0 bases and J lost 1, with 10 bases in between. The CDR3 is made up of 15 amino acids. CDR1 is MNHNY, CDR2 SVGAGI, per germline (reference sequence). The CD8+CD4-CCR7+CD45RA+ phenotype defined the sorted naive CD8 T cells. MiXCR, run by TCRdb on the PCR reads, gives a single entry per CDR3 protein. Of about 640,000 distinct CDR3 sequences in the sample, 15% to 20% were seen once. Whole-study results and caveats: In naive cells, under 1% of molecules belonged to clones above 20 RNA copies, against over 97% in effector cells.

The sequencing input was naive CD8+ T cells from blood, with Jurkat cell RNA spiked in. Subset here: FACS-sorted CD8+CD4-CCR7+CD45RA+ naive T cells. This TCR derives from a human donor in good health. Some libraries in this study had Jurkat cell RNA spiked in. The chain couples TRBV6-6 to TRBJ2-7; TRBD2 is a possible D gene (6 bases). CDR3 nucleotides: TGTGCCAGCAGTTACTCGGACGGGACTTCCTACGAGCAGTACTTC. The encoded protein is CASSYSDGTSYEQYF.